These T cell receptor beta chains were read from a single sample in a study of beta chain features in type 1 diabetes. Measured with immunoSEQ multiplex PCR; TCRdb has only the in-frame clones, and not every one. The data contain some 900,000 clones, about a sixth of them singletons. The sequenced sample consisted of naive CD4+ T cells from blood. These receptors were obtained from a woman younger than 35 in good health. CDR3s include the opening cysteine and the closing phenylalanine or tryptophan. Clone size is given for some rows only: seen once, a few or many times, or a class if the clone is expanded.

v_gene	abundance	j_gene	CDR3aa
TRBV6-5	NA	TRBJ2-1	CASSPGHYNEQFF
TRBV11-3	few	TRBJ2-1	CASSLTGSYNEQFF
TRBV6-5	few	TRBJ2-1	CASSAGTSGVNEQFF
TRBV29-1	NA	TRBJ1-2	CSVATGLNYGYTF
TRBV2	NA	TRBJ2-5	CASKGRQTQETQYF
TRBV5-1	few	TRBJ2-3	CASRPRSRESGTDTQYF
TRBV7-2	NA	TRBJ2-1	CASSSRTSGKKQFF
TRBV15	NA	TRBJ2-3	CATSTRTSINTQYF
TRBV5-1	NA	TRBJ2-2	CASSWTPDSNTGELFF
TRBV7-9	few	TRBJ2-2	CASSLGTPGTGELFF
TRBV7-3	few	TRBJ2-1	CASSLSVGNEQFF
TRBV29-1	few	NA	CSALRAGTGTEQYF
TRBV28	NA	TRBJ2-7	CASSSEGWGANEQYF
TRBV28	NA	TRBJ1-4	CASSPVTASREKLFF
TRBV7-2	NA	TRBJ2-1	CASSLAGVDEQFF
TRBV10-3	few	NA	CAIGDYGGETQYF
TRBV9	few	TRBJ2-1	CASSVDPTSGLNEQFF
TRBV18	NA	TRBJ2-2	CASSGPSGELFF
TRBV15	NA	TRBJ2-3	CATSRDYVTDTQYF
TRBV10-3	NA	TRBJ2-7	CAISQTSGSNPSYEQYF
TRBV28	few	TRBJ1-2	CASSFTGGQGYGYTF
TRBV5-1	few	TRBJ2-3	CASSQRDARQTDTQYF
TRBV18	many	TRBJ2-6	CASSPTSSGANVLTF
TRBV18	few	TRBJ1-2	CASSPEGQNYGYTF
TRBV7-2	few	TRBJ2-4	CASTPRFSTGLAKNIQYF
TRBV11-2	few	TRBJ2-7	CASSLGRERRYF
TRBV5-1	few	TRBJ2-1	CASSSIAGYSYNEQFF